This T cell receptor (beta chain) derives from a study of tumor and adjacent non-tumor tissue in lung cancer. This CDR3 contains 15 residues. Germline CDR1 and CDR2: MNHNS and SASEGT. RNA was extracted from bulk tissue without any cell sorting. The normal lung tissue was taken more than 3 cm from the tumor edge. Three rounds of nested PCR, following a modified ARM-PCR protocol, produced the TCRbeta library. MiXCR was run by TCRdb on the multiplex PCR reads, yielding one entry per CDR3 protein. Of about 76,000 distinct CDR3 sequences listed, 80% to 90% are singletons. Regarding this clonotype: Antigen specificity is unknown. Given a much more abundant clone one base away, this may be a read error.

General study findings and limits: Patients with more diverse tumor TCRs had worse survival. Tumor repertoires had a smaller top 100 clone share than normal lung.

The V call is TRBV6-1, the J call TRBJ2-1, with 11 bases that match TRBD1. Sample: distant non-tumor lung tissue. The TCR was taken from a man between 60 and 70 years old with non-small cell lung cancer. The CDR3 spells CASSDAGQGVNERFF. In DNA, the CDR3 is TGTGCCAGCAGTGATGCGGGACAGGGGGTCAATGAGCGGTTCTTC.